The present TCR beta chain was sequenced within a study of blood T cells in healthy people across ages. The wider study: Template switching caught about one barcoded beta molecule for each two T cells.

V was pared by 2 bases and J by 7 bases, with 18 bases between. Per the germline V gene, CDR1 is MNHEY and CDR2 is SVGAGI. The CDR3 sequence is 16 residues long. This clonotype came up a few times. Its antigen is unidentified. With a J-beta primer mix and a sample-barcoded 5' primer, a second PCR ran about 7 to 11 cycles. TCRdb itself ran the 5' RACE reads through MiXCR, one entry per CDR3 protein. The sample includes about 720,000 distinct CDR3 sequences, about a fifth of them seen just once. PBMCs numbering at least 7 million were isolated per sample. Whole-study findings and limits: Greater diversity and more naive CD4+ cells were seen in long-lived donors than in aged donors. PBMCs were not sorted, which prevented a conclusive comparison of naive versus antigen-experienced cells.

This chain uses TRBV6-5 with TRBJ2-1, with D perhaps TRBD2 (5 bases). Sequencing was done on a sample of blood. This clonotype originated in a man aged 65 to 79 in good health. The CDR3 loop is CASSYDGETLQNEQFF. The CDR3 DNA reads TGTGCCAGCAGTTACGATGGGGAGACGCTCCAGAATGAGCAGTTCTTC.